This TCR beta chain was identified in a study of blood T cells in healthy people across ages. Whole-study results and caveats: The study found more naive CD4+ cells and higher diversity in long-lived than aged donors.

Points on this clonotype: The antigen is unknown.

Healthy Caucasian individuals from Russia aged about 6 to 95 were enrolled as donors. With each sample, at least 5 micrograms of total RNA were extracted. Then a second PCR, running about 6 to 12 cycles, was carried out with a sample-barcoded 5' primer and a J-beta primer mix. From the 5' RACE reads, TCRdb called clonotypes with MiXCR, one entry per CDR3 protein. The table shows hundreds of thousands of distinct CDR3 sequences, with 58% occurring only once. The CDR3 has 12 amino acids. Germline V CDR1 and CDR2: MNHEY, SVGAGI. Trimming cost V 6 bases and J 12 bases, with 16 bases left between them. The rearrangement links TRBV6-5 to TRBJ2-3; TRBD1 might be the D (6 bases). What was sequenced was blood. The source of this sequence is a man between 25 and 39 years old in good health. CDR3 coding DNA: TGTGCCAGCAGAACCTCAGGGGTGATACAGTATTTT. Encoded protein: CASRTSGVIQYF.